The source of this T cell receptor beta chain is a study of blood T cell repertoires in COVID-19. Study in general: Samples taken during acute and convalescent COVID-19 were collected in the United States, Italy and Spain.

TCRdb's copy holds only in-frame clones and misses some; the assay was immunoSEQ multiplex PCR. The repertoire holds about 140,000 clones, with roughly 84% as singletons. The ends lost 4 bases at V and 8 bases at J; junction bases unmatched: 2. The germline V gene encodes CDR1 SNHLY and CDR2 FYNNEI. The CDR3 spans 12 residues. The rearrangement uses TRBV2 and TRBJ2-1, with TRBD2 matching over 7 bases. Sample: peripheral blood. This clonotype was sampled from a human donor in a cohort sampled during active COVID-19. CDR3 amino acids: CASSGGGYEQFF. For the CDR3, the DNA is TGTGCCAGCAGTGGGGGGGGGTATGAGCAGTTCTTC.